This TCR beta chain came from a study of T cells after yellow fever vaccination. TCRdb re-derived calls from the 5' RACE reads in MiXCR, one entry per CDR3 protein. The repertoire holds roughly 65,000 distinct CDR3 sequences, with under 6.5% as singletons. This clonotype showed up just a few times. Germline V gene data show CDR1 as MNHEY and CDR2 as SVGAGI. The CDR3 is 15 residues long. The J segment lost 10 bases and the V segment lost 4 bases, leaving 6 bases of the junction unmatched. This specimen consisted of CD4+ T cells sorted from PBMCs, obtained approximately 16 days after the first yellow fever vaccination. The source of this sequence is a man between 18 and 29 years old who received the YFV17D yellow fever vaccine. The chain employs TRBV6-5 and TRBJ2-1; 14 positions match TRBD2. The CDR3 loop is CASSWRTSGGWEQFF. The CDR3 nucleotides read TGTGCCAGCAGTTGGAGGACTAGCGGGGGGTGGGAGCAGTTCTTC.